This TCR beta chain was obtained from a study of blood T cell repertoires in COVID-19. About the study: Material from acute and convalescent COVID-19 was sourced from the United States, Italy and Spain.

Germline assignment: CDR1 SGDLS and CDR2 YYNGEE. V was clipped by 0 bases and J by 5 bases, with 14 bases between them. The CDR3 runs 15 residues. Under the authors' procedure: The assay estimated nucleated cells by amplifying reference gene primers. Assay used: immunoSEQ multiplex PCR; TCRdb lists only in-frame clones, some missing. That table furnishes V, J and clone size, whereas the DNA furnished D and trimming. The sample carries approximately 290,000 clones, around 85% recorded once. The sequence came from a human donor with COVID-19, enrolled during active disease. The donor label of this sample is uncertain. The chain is built from TRBV9 and TRBJ2-5; possible D gene TRBD2, 6 bases. Sequencing used peripheral blood. DNA of the CDR3: TGTGCCAGCAGCGTAGATCCGGGAGTGTGGGAGACCCAGTACTTC. Protein: CASSVDPGVWETQYF. Using reference TRBV9 and TRBJ2-5 for the parts outside the CDR3, the full variable domain is DSGVTQTPKHLITATGQRVTLRCSPRSGDLSVYWYQQSLDQGLQFLIQYYNGEERAKGNILERFSAQQFPDLHSELNLSSLELGDSALYFCASSVDPGVWETQYFGPGTRLLVL.